Shown below are 26 T cell receptor beta chains from a single sample sequenced in a study of cytomegalovirus exposure and HLA in healthy donors. Profiled with immunoSEQ multiplex PCR; TCRdb holds only in-frame clones, not every one. The table has 40,000 to 55,000 clones, 88% seen once. Sample: PBMCs. These receptor sequences come from a woman in her twenties or thirties in good health and CMV-seronegative.

V usage is TRBV19 and J usage is TRBJ1-5; tentative D call: TRBD1 (6 bases). The germline V and J ends were trimmed by 3 bases and 3 bases, with 9 bases remaining between them. The CDR3 length is 14 residues. Per the germline V gene, CDR1 is LNHDA and CDR2 is SQIVND (reference sequence). DNA for the CDR3: TGTGCCAGTAGTATGGACAGCTTCAATCAGCCCCAGCATTTT. Amino acids: CASSMDSFNQPQHF.

The V gene is TRBV28, the J gene TRBJ2-1; 12 nucleotides align to TRBD2. Germline trimming cut 1 base from V and 0 bases from J; bases unmatched to any gene: 16. Per germline, CDR1 MDHEN and CDR2 SYDVKM. The CDR3 covers 22 residues. The CDR3 DNA is TGTGCCAGCAGTTTATTTCGACCCCGACTAGCGGGAGCGACGAGCTCCTACAATGAGCAGTTCTTC. Protein: CASSLFRPRLAGATSSYNEQFF.

In its sample, this clone was seen once. This chain joins TRBV7-9 and TRBJ2-5; D may be TRBD2 (7 bases). V was clipped by 2 bases and J by 3 bases, with 16 bases between them. Germline-derived CDR1 and CDR2 are SEHNR and FQNEAQ (reference sequence). The CDR3 extends over 16 amino acids. This CDR3 is CASSLLGGLEKETQYF. The CDR3, as DNA: TGTGCCAGCAGCTTACTCGGGGGGCTAGAGAAAGAGACCCAGTACTTC.

This clone came up once. The chain has TRBV27 and TRBJ2-7, with 10 positions matching TRBD2. CDR1 and CDR2 from the germline V gene are MNHEY and SMNVEV (reference sequence). The CDR3 sequence is 13 residues long. V shed 4 bases, J shed 4 bases, and the junction held 1 base outside the gene matches. CDR3 in amino acids: CASSSGLAYEQYF. Written as DNA, the CDR3 is TGTGCCAGCAGTTCGGGACTAGCGTACGAGCAGTACTTC.

The chain combines TRBV27 with TRBJ2-1; 10 bases map to TRBD2. Germline V gives CDR1 MNHEY, CDR2 SMNVEV (reference sequence). The length of the CDR3 is 14 residues. J lost 4 bases, V lost 6 bases, and 3 bases had no gene match. The chain's CDR3 is CASRTSGRYNEQFF. The CDR3, as DNA: TGTGCCAGCAGGACTAGCGGGCGATACAATGAGCAGTTCTTC.

This chain uses TRBV2 with TRBJ1-3; 9 bases align to TRBD1. The CDR3 has 17 amino acids. V shed 7 bases, J shed 5 bases, and the junction held 15 bases outside the gene matches. Germline V gene lookup returns CDR1 SNHLY and CDR2 FYNNEI. CDR3 DNA: TGTGCCAGCACCCAAACCGGGACAGGGAAAGGGCGAAACACCATATATTTT. Its translation is CASTQTGTGKGRNTIYF.

The CDR3 DNA reads as TGTGCCAGCGGGGGGTTAGCGGGAGTCGCAGATACGCAGTATTTT. Protein product: CASGGLAGVADTQYF. The chain recombines TRBV27 with TRBJ2-3; 9 nucleotides match TRBD2. This CDR3 is 15 amino acids long. The germline V gene has CDR1 MNHEY and CDR2 SMNVEV (reference sequence). V shed 8 bases, J shed 4 bases, and the junction held 10 bases outside the gene matches.

This sequence joins TRBV29-1 and TRBJ2-7, with 8 positions matching TRBD1. With 5 bases clipped from V and 7 bases from J, the junction kept 10 bases outside the gene matches. CDR3 size: 13 residues. The germline gives CDR1 SQVTM, CDR2 ANQGSEA. CDR3 nucleotide sequence: TGCAGCGTTCGACAGGGGACGGTTGGAGAGCAGTACTTC. Its protein product is CSVRQGTVGEQYF.

The chain carries TRBV2 and TRBJ1-4, with D perhaps TRBD1 (6 bases). The germline V gene has CDR1 SNHLY and CDR2 FYNNEI. CDR3 size: 15 residues. Trimming removed 4 bases from V and 7 bases from J, with 16 bases in between. The CDR3 loop reads CASSVAGVSSEKLFF. CDR3 in DNA: TGTGCCAGCAGTGTGGCAGGGGTCAGTAGTGAAAAACTGTTTTTT.

V is TRBV7-2 and J is TRBJ2-1; no firm D call. The CDR3 has 12 residues. The germline V and J ends were trimmed by 4 bases and 6 bases, with 7 bases remaining between them. The germline V gene has CDR1 SGHTA and CDR2 FQGNSA. The CDR3, as DNA: TGTGCCAGCAGCTACAGTGGCAATGAGCAGTTCTTC. It translates to CASSYSGNEQFF.

The chain combines TRBV16 with TRBJ2-3, with D maybe TRBD1 (6 bases). Germline V gene lookup returns CDR1 KGHSY and CDR2 FQNENV. Trimming cost V 1 base and J 4 bases, with 6 bases left between them. The CDR3 has 13 amino acids. CDR3 DNA sequence: TGTGCCAGCAGCCAATGGGGGCCAGATACGCAGTATTTT. Residues: CASSQWGPDTQYF.

The chain couples TRBV18 to TRBJ1-2; no reliable D call. The CDR3 is made up of 12 amino acids. With 3 bases removed from V and 7 bases from J, the gap between germline ends came to 9 bases. From germline, CDR1 is KGHSH and CDR2 LQKENI. The CDR3 DNA follows: TGTGCCAGCTCACCTGAACAAATTGGCTACACCTTC. This gives the protein CASSPEQIGYTF.

CDR3 in DNA: TGTGCCAGCAGCTTCTTGGGACAAACTAATGAAAAACTGTTTTTT. It translates to CASSFLGQTNEKLFF. The chain joins TRBV5-6 to TRBJ1-4; D might be TRBD1 (6 bases). The length of the CDR3 is 15 residues. Trimming removed 2 bases from V and 1 base from J, with 9 bases in between. Germline V gene lookup returns CDR1 SGHDT and CDR2 YYEEEE.

The rearrangement uses TRBV7-6 and TRBJ1-2, with 7 bases fitting TRBD1. CDR3 length equals 14 residues. The J segment lost 8 bases and the V segment lost 0 bases, leaving 6 bases of the junction unmatched. CDR1 is SGHVS, CDR2 FNYEAQ, per germline. The CDR3 DNA is TGTGCCAGCAGCTTAGCGGTTCAGGGGGGAGGCTACACCTTC. Translation gives CASSLAVQGGGYTF.

V and J are TRBV5-1 and TRBJ1-1; 9 positions match TRBD1. The CDR3 is made up of 14 amino acids. Germline V gives CDR1 SGHRS, CDR2 YFSETQ. With V trimmed by 5 bases and J by 2 bases, 4 bases remained unmatched. DNA for the CDR3: TGCGCCAGCAGAACACAGGGGGCAAACACTGAAGCTTTCTTT. This sequence encodes CASRTQGANTEAFF. Full variable domain (missing parts from reference TRBV5-1 and TRBJ1-1): KAGVTQTPRYLIKTRGQQVTLSCSPISGHRSVSWYQQTPGQGLQFLFEYFSETQRNKGNFPGRFSGRQFSNSRSEMNVSTLELGDSALYLCASRTQGANTEAFFGQGTRLTVV.

This clone was counted once. The CDR3 does not end in the conserved phenylalanine or tryptophan, so this is likely a read error. Because the CDR3's place on the DNA is in doubt, the DNA is left out and the CDR3 is given as listed by TCRdb. V usage is TRBV5-4 and J usage is TRBJ1-2; TRBD1 was called by the table and not checked on the DNA. With termini counted, the CDR3 has 12 amino acids. CDR1 SGHNT and CDR2 YYREEE come from the germline V gene (reference sequence). CDR3 loop: CASSFGQGDPEV.

V is TRBV13 and J is TRBJ2-4; TRBD1 aligns across 7 bases. CDR1 and CDR2 (germline): PRHDT, FYEKMQ (reference sequence). The CDR3 consists of 17 residues. J gave up 3 bases and V 5 bases, and 13 bases lay outside the gene matches. The CDR3 sequence: CASSVSLDRADKNIQYF. The CDR3 nucleotides are TGTGCCAGCAGCGTCTCTCTAGACAGGGCTGACAAAAACATTCAGTACTTC. Filled out from reference TRBV13 and TRBJ2-4, the complete variable domain reads AAGVIQSPRHLIKEKRETATLKCYPIPRHDTVYWYQQGPGQDPQFLISFYEKMQSDKGSIPDRFSAQQFSDYHSELNMSSLELGDSALYFCASSVSLDRADKNIQYFGAGTRLSVL.

This clone was seen only a few times. The J gene is TRBJ2-7, the V gene TRBV11-2, with D tentatively TRBD2 (8 bases). The V gene's germline CDR1 is SGHAT and CDR2 FQNNGV. The V and J ends lost 3 bases and 5 bases respectively, with 17 bases between them. CDR3 length: 15 amino acids. CDR3 sequence reads: CASSFSGNRGDEQYF. CDR3 in DNA: TGTGCCAGCAGCTTTAGCGGGAACAGGGGCGACGAGCAGTACTTC.

The chain joins TRBV28 to TRBJ2-7; TRBD2 is a possible D gene (7 bases). Trimming removed 0 bases from V and 2 bases from J, with 17 bases in between. CDR1 is MDHEN and CDR2 is SYDVKM in the germline V gene. The CDR3 totals 17 residues. The CDR3: CASSLWGGATTTYEQYF. Here the CDR3 DNA reads TGTGCCAGCAGTTTATGGGGGGGGGCAACTACGACCTACGAGCAGTACTTC.

This chain links TRBV12-5 with TRBJ2-1; TRBD2 might be the D (6 bases). V lost 5 bases, J lost 0 bases, and 29 bases lay in between. This CDR3 has 21 residues. CDR1 is LGHNT and CDR2 is FRNRAP in the germline V gene. CDR3 sequence reads: CASGESKGTAEGRGSYNEQFF. The CDR3 DNA reads TGTGCTAGTGGTGAGTCGAAAGGGACCGCTGAAGGGCGGGGCTCCTACAATGAGCAGTTCTTC.

V is TRBV11-2 and J is TRBJ1-5; 9 bases line up with TRBD1. This CDR3 region has 13 residues. The germline V gene encodes CDR1 SGHAT and CDR2 FQNNGV. V dropped 6 bases and J dropped 7; count of bases not matched to a gene: 4. CDR3 nucleotides: TGTGCCAGCAGTCGGGACAGGGCCCAGCCCCAGCATTTT. This encodes CASSRDRAQPQHF.

The V call is TRBV27, the J call TRBJ2-7, with D possibly TRBD1 on 6 matching bases. CDR3 length: 15 residues. V lost 2 bases and J 1 base, leaving 12 bases between the germline ends. Per germline, CDR1 MNHEY and CDR2 SMNVEV (reference sequence). The CDR3 loop reads CASSLKGTPSYEQYF. The CDR3, as DNA: TGTGCCAGCAGTTTAAAGGGGACACCGTCCTACGAGCAGTACTTC.

The table lists this clone with a count of one. The chain joins TRBV9 to TRBJ2-2; D possibly corresponds to TRBD1 (6 bases). The V gene lost 0 bases and the J gene lost 4 bases, with 7 bases spanning the gap. CDR3 length: 14 residues. CDR1 and CDR2 from the germline V gene are SGDLS and YYNGEE. DNA for the CDR3: TGTGCCAGCAGCGTAGGAGGGGGCACCGGGGAGCTGTTTTTT. It is translated as CASSVGGGTGELFF.

The chain links TRBV27 to TRBJ2-7, with a weak D call TRBD1 (6 bases). V shed 6 bases and J shed 2 bases, with 17 bases lying between them. In germline, CDR1 is MNHEY, CDR2 SMNVEV (reference sequence). CDR3 length: 15 residues. The CDR3 region is CASSRTGRGAYEQYF. The CDR3 DNA follows: TGTGCCAGCAGCCGAACAGGGCGAGGTGCCTACGAGCAGTACTTC.

The CDR3 loop is CASSVGGVANYGYTF. CDR3 DNA sequence: TGTGCCAGCAGCGTAGGGGGGGTGGCTAACTATGGCTACACCTTC. V is TRBV9 and J is TRBJ1-2; the D gene is possibly TRBD1 (5 bases). The CDR3 runs to 15 residues. Per the germline V gene, CDR1 is SGDLS and CDR2 is YYNGEE. Trimming pared 0 bases from V and 0 bases from J, leaving 9 bases between.

V and J are TRBV30 and TRBJ1-2; TRBD1 matches 7 bases. The CDR3 contains 12 residues. The germline CDR1 and CDR2 sequences are GTSNPN and SVGIG (reference sequence). With 5 bases clipped from V and 4 bases from J, the junction kept 4 bases outside the gene matches. The CDR3 here is CAWSQGTYGYTF. Written as DNA, the CDR3 is TGTGCCTGGTCACAGGGGACCTATGGCTACACCTTC.